This T cell receptor beta chain was captured in a study of T cells expressing NK-cell markers. Study-level results: These clonotypes additionally ranked first within the CD3+CD56-NKG2C+ fraction of a few donors. NKG2C+ dominant clonotypes from 6 or 7 donors made up about 1.0-7.5% of CD8+ T cells.

CDR3 length equals 15 residues. Germline loops: CDR1 KGHDR, CDR2 SFDVKD. In regard to this clonotype: Its antigen is currently unknown.

The cDNA for TCR beta came from 5'RACE template switching with UMIs. Following a re-call of the 5' RACE reads, TCRdb has one entry per CDR3 protein and lacks DNA. Its listing shows hundreds of thousands of distinct CDR3 sequences. The receptor comes from a man between 18 and 29 years old in good health. V usage is TRBV24-1 and J usage is TRBJ2-1. Sequencing input: blood T cells: a sorted CD56 or NKG2C T cell subset, CD4+ or CD8+ T cells, or bulk PBMC T cells (not recorded which). This CDR3 reads CATSDLGSAGNEQFF.